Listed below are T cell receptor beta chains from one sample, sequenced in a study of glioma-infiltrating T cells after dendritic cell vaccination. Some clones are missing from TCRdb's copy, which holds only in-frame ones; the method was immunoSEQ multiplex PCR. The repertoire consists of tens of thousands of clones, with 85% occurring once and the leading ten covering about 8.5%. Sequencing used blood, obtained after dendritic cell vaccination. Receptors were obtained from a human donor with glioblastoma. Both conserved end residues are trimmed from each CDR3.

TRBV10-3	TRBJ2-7	AISESPAGPYEQY
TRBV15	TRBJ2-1	ATSSTPRGKVYEQF
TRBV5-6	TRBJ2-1	ASSLAGVLAGARSHEQF
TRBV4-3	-	ASSQELSYEQY
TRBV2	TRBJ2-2	ASSGVAAGAGELF
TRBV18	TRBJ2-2	ASSRGLDTGELF
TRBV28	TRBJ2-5	ASSLSGSQQETQY
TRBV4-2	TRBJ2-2	ASSQVIGGRANTGELF
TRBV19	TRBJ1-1	ATAGQRNTEAF
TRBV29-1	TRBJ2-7	SVRTVQAYEQY
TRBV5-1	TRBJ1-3	ASSLQAMGQGKGPED
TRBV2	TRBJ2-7	ASSEGGRELYEQY
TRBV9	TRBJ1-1	ASSVGGSGEAF
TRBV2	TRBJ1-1	ASTRGLNTEAF
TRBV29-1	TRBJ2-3	SVGYTDTQY
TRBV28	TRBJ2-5	ASSLGTGVKETQY
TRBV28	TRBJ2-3	AGQRQGNTDTQY
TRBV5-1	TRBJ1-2	ASSFTQGKGYT
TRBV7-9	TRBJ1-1	ASRQLGGTEAF
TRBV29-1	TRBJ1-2	SVVLGQERGYT
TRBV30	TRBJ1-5	AWSATGDAQPQH
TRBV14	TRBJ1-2	ASSPDIPGYGYT
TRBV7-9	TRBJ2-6	ASSLAAGVSGANVLT
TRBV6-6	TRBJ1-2	ASSYSTGYGYT
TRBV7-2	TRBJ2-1	ASANDRGWNEQF
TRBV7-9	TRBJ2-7	ASSFGTAYEQY
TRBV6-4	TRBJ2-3	ASSAGSRADTQY
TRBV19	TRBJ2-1	ASSIPDRSYNEQF
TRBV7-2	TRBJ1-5	ASSLDGQSRQLQH